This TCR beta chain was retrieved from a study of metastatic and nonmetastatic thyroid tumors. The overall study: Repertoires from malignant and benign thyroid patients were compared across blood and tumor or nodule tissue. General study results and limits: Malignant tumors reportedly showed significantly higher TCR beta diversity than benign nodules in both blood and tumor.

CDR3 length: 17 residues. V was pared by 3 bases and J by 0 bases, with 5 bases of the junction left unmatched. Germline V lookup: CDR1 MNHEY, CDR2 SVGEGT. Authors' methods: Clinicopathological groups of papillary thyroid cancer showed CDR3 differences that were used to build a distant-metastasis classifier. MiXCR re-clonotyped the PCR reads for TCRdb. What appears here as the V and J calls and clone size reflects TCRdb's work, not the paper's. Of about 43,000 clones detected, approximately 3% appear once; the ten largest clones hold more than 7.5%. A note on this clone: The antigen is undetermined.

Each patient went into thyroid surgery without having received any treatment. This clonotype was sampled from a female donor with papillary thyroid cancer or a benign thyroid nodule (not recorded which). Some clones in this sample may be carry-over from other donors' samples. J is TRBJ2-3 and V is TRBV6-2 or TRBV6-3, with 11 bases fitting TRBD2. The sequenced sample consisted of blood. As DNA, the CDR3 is TGTGCCAGCAGTTATTTCGGACTAGCGGGTAGCACAGATACGCAGTATTTT. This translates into CASSYFGLAGSTDTQYF.